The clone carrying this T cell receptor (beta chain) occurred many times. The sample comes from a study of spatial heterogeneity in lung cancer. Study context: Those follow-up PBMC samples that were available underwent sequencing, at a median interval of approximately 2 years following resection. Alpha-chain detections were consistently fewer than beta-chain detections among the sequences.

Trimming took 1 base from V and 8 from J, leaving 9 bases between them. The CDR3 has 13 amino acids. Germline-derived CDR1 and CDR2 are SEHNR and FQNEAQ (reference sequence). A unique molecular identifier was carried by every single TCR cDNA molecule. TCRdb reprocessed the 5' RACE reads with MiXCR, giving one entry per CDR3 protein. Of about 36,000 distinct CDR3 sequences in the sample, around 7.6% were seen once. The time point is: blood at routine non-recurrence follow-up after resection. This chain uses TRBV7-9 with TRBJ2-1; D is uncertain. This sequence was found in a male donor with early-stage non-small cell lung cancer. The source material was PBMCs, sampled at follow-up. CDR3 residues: CASSLGGRYEQFF. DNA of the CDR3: TGTGCCAGCAGCTTAGGGGGTCGGTATGAGCAGTTCTTC.